These 4 T cell receptor beta chains came from one sample sequenced in a study of shared clonotypes between healthy human individuals. Profiling relied on immunoSEQ multiplex PCR, and the TCRdb table lists in-frame clones only, not all of them. Among around 1,900,000 clones listed, just over 90% were seen once. The naive CD8 fraction comprised CD45RO-negative cells positively selected for CCR7 and excluded terminally differentiated effector memory CD45RA+ cells. The source material was naive CD8+ T cells from PBMCs. The receptors originated from a man younger than 35 in good health. Some clones in this sample may be carry-over from other donors' samples.

The chain employs TRBV28 and TRBJ2-5; 9 positions match TRBD1. This CDR3 is built from 14 residues. Per the germline V gene, CDR1 is MDHEN and CDR2 is SYDVKM. V was clipped by 6 bases and J by 5 bases; unmatched bases: 7. CDR3 region: CASRGQGLWETQYF. CDR3 bases: TGTGCCAGCAGAGGACAGGGGCTTTGGGAGACCCAGTACTTC.

The chain has TRBV10-3 and TRBJ2-7; D remains unclear. V was pared by 5 bases and J by 2 bases, with 7 bases between. Germline loops: CDR1 ENHRY, CDR2 SYGVKD. This CDR3 has 12 residues. CDR3: CAISPVAYEQYF. The CDR3 DNA sequence: TGTGCCATCAGTCCCGTCGCCTACGAGCAGTACTTC.

The chain joins TRBV7-9 to TRBJ2-2; D is unresolved. Germline V lookup: CDR1 SEHNR, CDR2 FQNEAQ (reference sequence). The CDR3 is 16 residues long. Trimming left V 5 bases short and J 3 bases short, with 16 bases between. The chain's CDR3 is CASSPNTGYDTGELFF. Here the CDR3 DNA reads TGTGCCAGCAGCCCGAACACCGGGTATGACACCGGGGAGCTGTTTTTT.

V is TRBV27 and J is TRBJ2-1; 12 positions match TRBD2. With V trimmed by 0 bases and J by 5 bases, 5 bases remained unmatched. Germline values: CDR1 MNHEY, CDR2 SMNVEV (reference sequence). The CDR3 length is 17 residues. The CDR3 DNA reads as TGTGCCAGCAGTTTATCATTCGGACTAGCGGGGAACAATGAGCAGTTCTTC. As protein: CASSLSFGLAGNNEQFF.